What follows are 10 T cell receptor beta chains derived from one specimen sequenced in a study of blood T cell repertoires in COVID-19. Measured with immunoSEQ multiplex PCR; TCRdb has only the in-frame clones, and not every one. The data contain 200,000 to 250,000 clones, under 90% of them seen just once; the ten biggest clones take up approximately 6.1%. Sequenced: peripheral blood. Receptor source: a man of 80 years or more with acute or convalescent COVID-19.

This chain links TRBV7-3 with TRBJ2-1; 9 nucleotides align to TRBD1. The CDR3 length is 16 residues. Germline V gives CDR1 SGHTA, CDR2 FQGTGA. After removal of 2 bases from V and 8 bases from J, the junction contained 10 bases not matched to a gene. The CDR3 loop reads CASSLSGQGNSDEQFF. DNA of the CDR3: TGTGCCAGCAGCTTATCGGGACAGGGTAATAGCGATGAGCAGTTCTTC.

The rearrangement uses TRBV6-6 and TRBJ2-2, with no clear D. The V gene lost 10 bases and the J gene lost 4 bases, with 19 bases spanning the gap. Germline CDR1 is MNHNY and CDR2 is SVGAGI (reference sequence). The CDR3 spans 15 residues. The CDR3 nucleotides read TGTGCCACGGCCAACCCGGAACGAGGCACCGGGGAGCTGTTTTTT. Translating gives CATANPERGTGELFF.

The chain carries TRBV27 and TRBJ2-2, with a tentative D call TRBD1 (5 bases). V lost 6 bases, J lost 6 bases, and 8 bases lay in between. The CDR3 is 12 residues long. Germline CDR1 and CDR2: MNHEY and SMNVEV (reference sequence). Here the CDR3 reads CASRQGSGELFF. Written as DNA, the CDR3 is TGTGCCAGCAGGCAGGGCTCCGGGGAGCTGTTTTTT.

The chain uses TRBV5-4 and TRBJ2-1, with 10 bases aligning to TRBD2. The CDR3 totals 15 residues. Trimming at V came to 4 bases and at J to 3 bases, leaving 4 bases not matched to a gene. Germline V gene sequence: CDR1 SGHNT, CDR2 YYREEE (reference sequence). CDR3 DNA sequence: TGTGCCAGCAGCCTCAGGACTAGCGGCTACAATGAGCAGTTCTTC. It is translated as CASSLRTSGYNEQFF.

The V and J genes are TRBV18 and TRBJ2-5; possibly TRBD2 for D (5 bases). The CDR3 loop spans 13 amino acids. The V and J ends lost 6 bases and 3 bases respectively, with 11 bases between them. The germline gives CDR1 KGHSH, CDR2 LQKENI. CDR3 DNA sequence: TGTGCCAGCTCCTCCGGACTTGAAGAGACCCAGTACTTC. The encoded protein is CASSSGLEETQYF.

This clone was seen only once. This chain links TRBV19 with TRBJ1-1; TRBD1 matches 11 bases. Germline V lookup: CDR1 LNHDA, CDR2 SQIVND (reference sequence). The V and J ends lost 1 base and 5 bases, in that order; junction bases with no gene match: 21. CDR3 length: 21 amino acids. The CDR3 nucleotides read TGTGCCAGTAGTATAGTTTGGAGGCTTCTGGGGGGACAGGGGGTCGGGACTGAAGCTTTCTTT. It translates to CASSIVWRLLGGQGVGTEAFF. The full variable domain, with the rest looked up from reference TRBV19 and TRBJ1-1, is DGGITQSPKYLFRKEGQNVTLSCEQNLNHDAMYWYRQDPGQGLRLIYYSQIVNDFQKGDIAEGYSVSREKKESFPLTVTSAQKNPTAFYLCASSIVWRLLGGQGVGTEAFFGQGTRLTVV.

This clone was found once. This sequence joins TRBV7-9 and TRBJ2-1; TRBD2 aligns across 12 bases. The CDR3 is 17 amino acids. Losses at the gene ends were 5 bases for V and 9 bases for J; bases not matched to a gene: 14. Germline V lookup: CDR1 SEHNR, CDR2 FQNEAQ (reference sequence). DNA of the CDR3: TGTGCCAGCAGCCGAGGACTAGCGGGATCCGACCCAGGTGAGCAGTTCTTC. Its translation is CASSRGLAGSDPGEQFF.

V is TRBV18 and J is TRBJ1-2; D gene uncertain. CDR1 is KGHSH, CDR2 LQKENI, per germline. Trimming stripped 0 bases from V and 2 bases from J, with 10 bases between. This CDR3 has 15 residues. The CDR3 nucleotides are TGTGCCAGCTCACCACCGGTCGGCAGGAACTATGGCTACACCTTC. It yields the protein CASSPPVGRNYGYTF.

J is TRBJ2-3 and V is TRBV11-2; 7 nucleotides match TRBD1. The CDR3 totals 15 residues. J gave up 10 bases and V 1 base, and 11 bases lay outside the gene matches. Germline V gene lookup returns CDR1 SGHAT and CDR2 FQNNGV. The DNA for the CDR3 is TGTGCCAGCAGCTTAGGCCAACAGGGGACACTTTCGCAGTATTTT. It codes for CASSLGQQGTLSQYF.

J is TRBJ2-2 and V is TRBV10-1, with 7 positions matching TRBD1. The V segment lost 3 bases and the J segment 2 bases; nucleotides outside the gene matches: 3. This CDR3 region has 15 residues. Germline values: CDR1 WNHNN, CDR2 SYGVQD (reference sequence). The CDR3 region has the DNA TGCGCCAGCAGTGATGGGACAGCCAACACCGGGGAGCTGTTTTTT. This sequence encodes CASSDGTANTGELFF.